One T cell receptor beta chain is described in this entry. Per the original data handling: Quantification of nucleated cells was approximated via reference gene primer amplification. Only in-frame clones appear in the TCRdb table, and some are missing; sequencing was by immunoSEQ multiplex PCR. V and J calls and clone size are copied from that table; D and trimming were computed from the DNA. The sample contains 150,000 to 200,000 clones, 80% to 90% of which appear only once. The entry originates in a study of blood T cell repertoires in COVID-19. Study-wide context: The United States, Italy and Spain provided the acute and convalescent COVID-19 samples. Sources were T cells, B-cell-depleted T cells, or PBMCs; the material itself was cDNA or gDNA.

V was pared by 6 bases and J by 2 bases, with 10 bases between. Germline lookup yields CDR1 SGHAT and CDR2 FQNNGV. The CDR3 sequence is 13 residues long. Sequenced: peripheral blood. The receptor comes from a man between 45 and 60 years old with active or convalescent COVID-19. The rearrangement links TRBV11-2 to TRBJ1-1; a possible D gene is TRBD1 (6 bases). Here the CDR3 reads CASSQQGNTEAFF. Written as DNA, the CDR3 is TGTGCCAGCAGTCAACAGGGCAACACTGAAGCTTTCTTT.